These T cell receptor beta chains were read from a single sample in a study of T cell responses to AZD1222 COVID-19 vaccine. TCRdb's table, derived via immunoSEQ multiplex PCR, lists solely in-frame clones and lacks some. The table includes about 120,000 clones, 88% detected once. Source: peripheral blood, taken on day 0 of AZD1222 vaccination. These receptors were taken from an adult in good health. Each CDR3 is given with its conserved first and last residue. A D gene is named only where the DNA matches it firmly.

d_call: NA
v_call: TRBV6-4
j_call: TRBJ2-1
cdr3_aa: CASSPWSYYNEQFF
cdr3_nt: TGTGCCAGCAGCCCCTGGAGCTACTACAATGAGCAGTTCTTC

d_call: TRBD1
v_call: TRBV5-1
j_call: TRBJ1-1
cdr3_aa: CASSSGGVISTEAFF
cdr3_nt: TGCGCCAGCAGCTCAGGGGGCGTCATTAGCACTGAAGCTTTCTTT

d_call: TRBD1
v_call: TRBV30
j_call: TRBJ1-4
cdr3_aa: CAWSDQGADEKLFF
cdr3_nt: TGTGCCTGGAGTGACCAGGGGGCGGATGAAAAACTGTTTTTT

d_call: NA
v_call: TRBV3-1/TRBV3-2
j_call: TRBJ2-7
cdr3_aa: CASSQWGSEQYF
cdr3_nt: TGTGCCAGCAGCCAGTGGGGGAGCGAGCAGTACTTC

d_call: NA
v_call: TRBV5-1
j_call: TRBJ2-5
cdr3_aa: CASRSMAVEQETQYF
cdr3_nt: TGCGCCAGCAGATCTATGGCCGTCGAGCAAGAGACCCAGTACTTC

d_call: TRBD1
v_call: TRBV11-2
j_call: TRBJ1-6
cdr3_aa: CASSSSGIRQGDSPLHF
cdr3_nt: TGTGCCAGCAGCTCCTCGGGGATAAGACAGGGGGATTCACCCCTCCACTTT

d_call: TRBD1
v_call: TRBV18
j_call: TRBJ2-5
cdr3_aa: CASSPRQGQETQYF
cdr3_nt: TGTGCCAGCTCACCCCGACAGGGGCAAGAGACCCAGTACTTC

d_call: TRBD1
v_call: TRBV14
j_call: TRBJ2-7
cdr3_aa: CASSQEFRTGGNEQYF
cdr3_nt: TGTGCCAGCAGCCAAGAGTTTAGGACAGGGGGCAACGAGCAGTACTTC

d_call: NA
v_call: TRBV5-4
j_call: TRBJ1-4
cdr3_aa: CASSLQGMNEKLFF
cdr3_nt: TGTGCCAGCAGCTTGCAGGGTATGAATGAAAAACTGTTTTTT

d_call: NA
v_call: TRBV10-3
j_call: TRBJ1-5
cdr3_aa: CAISEGGTWNQPQHF
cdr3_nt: TGTGCCATCAGTGAGGGGGGCACATGGAATCAGCCCCAGCATTTT